Shown below are 8 T cell receptor beta chains from a single sample sequenced in a study of blood T cell repertoires in COVID-19 (dated by TCRdb to the early 2020s). The receptor library was made with the immunoSEQ multiplex PCR assay. TCRdb stores this immuneACCESS table with in-frame sequences only. Part of the clones is absent; in the studies checked, under half of the shortfall reflects unresolved V genes, and no reason is known for the rest. The sample table holds 90,000 to 110,000 clones, of which around four fifths were seen once. Over 15% of the sample is held by the ten biggest clonotypes. Sequencing was carried out using peripheral blood. The source of these receptors is a woman aged 60 to 75 with acute or convalescent COVID-19.

CDR3: CASSLGTSTDTQYF. Written as DNA, the CDR3 is TGTGCCAGCAGCTTGGGAACTAGCACAGATACGCAGTATTTT. The gene calls are TRBV5-6 and TRBJ2-3; D unresolved. V shed 0 bases and J shed 0 bases, with 5 bases lying between them. The length of the CDR3 is 14 residues. Germline-derived CDR1 and CDR2 are SGHDT and YYEEEE.

The CDR3 DNA sequence: TGTGCCAGCTCGGTCGGGGGAGGACTGTTTTTT. Translation: CASSVGGGLFF. J is TRBJ1-4 and V is TRBV7-9; perhaps TRBD1 as D (5 bases). The germline V gene has CDR1 SEHNR and CDR2 FQNEAQ (reference sequence). This CDR3 spans 11 amino acids. Trimming removed 8 bases at V and 13 bases at J, with 14 bases between. The whole variable domain, filled in from reference TRBV7-9 and TRBJ1-4, reads DTGVSQNPRHKITKRGQNVTFRCDPISEHNRLYWYRQTLGQGPEFLTYFQNEAQLEKSRLLSDRFSAERPKGSFSTLEIQRTEQGDSAMYLCASSVGGGLFFGSGTQLSVL.

This clone has just one count. The rearrangement joins TRBV7-9 to TRBJ2-1; D perhaps matches TRBD2 (5 bases). The V gene lost 8 bases and the J gene lost 3 bases, with 17 bases spanning the gap. In germline, CDR1 is SEHNR, CDR2 FQNEAQ (reference sequence). CDR3 length equals 15 residues. CDR3 residues: CASEPVSAFYNEQFF. CDR3 DNA: TGTGCCAGCGAGCCGGTTAGCGCGTTCTACAATGAGCAGTTCTTC. Together with reference TRBV7-9 and TRBJ2-1, the CDR3 gives the full variable domain: DTGVSQNPRHKITKRGQNVTFRCDPISEHNRLYWYRQTLGQGPEFLTYFQNEAQLEKSRLLSDRFSAERPKGSFSTLEIQRTEQGDSAMYLCASEPVSAFYNEQFFGPGTRLTVL.

This clone occurred a few times. This chain connects TRBV28 to TRBJ2-7, with 8 positions matching TRBD1. V dropped 3 bases and J dropped 7; count of bases not matched to a gene: 8. The length of the CDR3 is 14 residues. Germline CDR1 is MDHEN and CDR2 is SYDVKM. Here the CDR3 DNA reads TGTGCCAGCAGTTTGAGTGGACAGGGTTTGGAGCAGTACTTC. Translation: CASSLSGQGLEQYF.

The chain has TRBV5-1 and TRBJ2-1; maybe TRBD2 (5 bases). Trimming pared 1 base from V and 6 bases from J, leaving 14 bases between. The CDR3 loop spans 15 amino acids. Germline-derived CDR1 and CDR2 are SGHRS and YFSETQ. The CDR3 region has the DNA TGCGCCAGCAGCTTGCTTAATTCCGGAGGCAATGAGCAGTTCTTC. As protein: CASSLLNSGGNEQFF.

The chain couples TRBV9 to TRBJ2-2; 9 bases align to TRBD1. After removal of 2 bases from V and 5 bases from J, the junction contained 1 base not matched to a gene. Germline CDR1 is SGDLS and CDR2 is YYNGEE. This CDR3 is 14 amino acids long. The CDR3 protein is CASSVGQGTGELFF. CDR3 nucleotides: TGTGCCAGCAGCGTCGGACAGGGGACCGGGGAGCTGTTTTTT.

This chain joins TRBV15 and TRBJ1-5; unclear D gene. Germline V CDR1 and CDR2: LNHNV, YYDKDF (reference sequence). This CDR3 spans 18 amino acids. V lost 0 bases and J 2 bases, leaving 17 bases between the germline ends. The CDR3 DNA is TGTGCCACCAGCAGAGATGGTGGCGGGATTCCCGGCAATCAGCCCCAGCATTTT. As protein: CATSRDGGGIPGNQPQHF.

The genes are TRBV18 and TRBJ2-7; D perhaps matches TRBD2 (5 bases). The V and J ends lost 6 bases and 2 bases respectively, with 11 bases between them. The CDR3 is 13 amino acids. The germline V gene encodes CDR1 KGHSH and CDR2 LQKENI. CDR3 sequence reads: CASSLAGPYEQYF. The DNA for the CDR3 is TGTGCCAGCTCGCTCGCGGGTCCCTACGAGCAGTACTTC.